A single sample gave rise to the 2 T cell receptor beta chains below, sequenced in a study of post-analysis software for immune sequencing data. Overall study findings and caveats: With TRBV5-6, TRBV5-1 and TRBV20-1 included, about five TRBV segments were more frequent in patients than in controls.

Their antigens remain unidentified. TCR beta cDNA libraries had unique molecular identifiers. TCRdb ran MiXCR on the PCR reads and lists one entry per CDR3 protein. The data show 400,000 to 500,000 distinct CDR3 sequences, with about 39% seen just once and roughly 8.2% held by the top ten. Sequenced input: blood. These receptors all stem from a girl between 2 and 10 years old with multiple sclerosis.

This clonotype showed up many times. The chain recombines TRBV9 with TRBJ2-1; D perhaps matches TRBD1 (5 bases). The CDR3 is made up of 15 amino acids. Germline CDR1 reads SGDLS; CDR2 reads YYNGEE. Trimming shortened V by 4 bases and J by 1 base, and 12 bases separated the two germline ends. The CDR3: CASSTGAGSYNEQFF. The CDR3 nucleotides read TGTGCCAGCAGCACTGGGGCAGGTTCCTACAATGAGCAGTTCTTC.

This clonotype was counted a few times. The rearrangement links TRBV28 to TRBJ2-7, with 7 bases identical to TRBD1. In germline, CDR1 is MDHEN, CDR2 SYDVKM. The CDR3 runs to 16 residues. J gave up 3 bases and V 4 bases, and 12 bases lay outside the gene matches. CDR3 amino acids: CASSSTGTELFYEQYF. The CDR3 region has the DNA TGTGCCAGCAGTTCAACCGGGACAGAGTTATTCTACGAGCAGTACTTC.